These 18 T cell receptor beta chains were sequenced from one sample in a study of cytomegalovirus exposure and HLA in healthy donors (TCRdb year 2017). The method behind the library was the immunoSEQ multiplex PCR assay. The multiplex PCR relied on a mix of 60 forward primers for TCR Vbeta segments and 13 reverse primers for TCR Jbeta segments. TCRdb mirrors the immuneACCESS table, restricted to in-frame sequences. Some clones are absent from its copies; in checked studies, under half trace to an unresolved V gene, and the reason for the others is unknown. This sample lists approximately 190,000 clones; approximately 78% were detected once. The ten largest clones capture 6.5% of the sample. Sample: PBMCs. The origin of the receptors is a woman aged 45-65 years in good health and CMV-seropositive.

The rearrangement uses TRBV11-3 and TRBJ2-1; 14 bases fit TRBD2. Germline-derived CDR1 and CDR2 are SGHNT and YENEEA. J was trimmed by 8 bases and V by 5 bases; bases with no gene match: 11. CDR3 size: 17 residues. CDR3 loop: CASSPRSTSGGADEQFF. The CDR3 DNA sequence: TGTGCCAGCAGCCCTCGGTCGACTAGCGGGGGGGCTGATGAGCAGTTCTTC.

Written as DNA, the CDR3 is TGTGCCAGCAGCTTGGACGGGAACTCCTACAATGAGCAGTTCTTC. It yields the protein CASSLDGNSYNEQFF. The chain uses TRBV5-4 and TRBJ2-1; a possible D gene is TRBD2 (5 bases). Germline V gene lookup returns CDR1 SGHNT and CDR2 YYREEE (reference sequence). The CDR3 contains 15 residues. With 0 bases removed from V and 0 bases from J, the gap between germline ends came to 7 bases.

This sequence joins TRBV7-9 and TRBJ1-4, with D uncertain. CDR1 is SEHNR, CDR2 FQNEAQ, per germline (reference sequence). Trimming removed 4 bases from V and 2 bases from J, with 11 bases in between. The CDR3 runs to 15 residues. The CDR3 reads CASSSLGGTNEKLFF. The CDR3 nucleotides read TGTGCCAGCAGCTCACTCGGCGGGACTAATGAAAAACTGTTTTTT. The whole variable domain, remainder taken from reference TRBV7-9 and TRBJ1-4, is DTGVSQNPRHKITKRGQNVTFRCDPISEHNRLYWYRQTLGQGPEFLTYFQNEAQLEKSRLLSDRFSAERPKGSFSTLEIQRTEQGDSAMYLCASSSLGGTNEKLFFGSGTQLSVL.

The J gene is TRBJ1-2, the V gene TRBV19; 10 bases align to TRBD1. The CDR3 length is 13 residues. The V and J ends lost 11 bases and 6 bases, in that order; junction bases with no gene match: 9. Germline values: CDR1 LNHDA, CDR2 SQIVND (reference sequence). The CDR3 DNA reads TGTGCCGGGAGGGACAGGGGTGAAGATGGCTACACCTTC. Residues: CAGRDRGEDGYTF.

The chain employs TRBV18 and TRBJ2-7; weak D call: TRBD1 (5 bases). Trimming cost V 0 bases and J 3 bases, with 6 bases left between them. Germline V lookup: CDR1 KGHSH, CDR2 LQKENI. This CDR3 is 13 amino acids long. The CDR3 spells CASSPPTVYEQYF. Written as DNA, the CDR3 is TGTGCCAGCTCACCACCGACAGTCTACGAGCAGTACTTC.

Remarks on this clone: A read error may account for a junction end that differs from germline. The CDR3 protein is CASSLGGGARETQYF. CDR3 bases: TGTGCTAGCAGCTTAGGCGGGGGGGCCAGGGAGACCCAGTACTTC. This rearrangement joins TRBV7-7 to TRBJ2-5, with 9 positions matching TRBD2. Germline V gives CDR1 SSHAT, CDR2 FNYEAQ (reference sequence). The CDR3 extends over 15 amino acids. Filled out from reference TRBV7-7 and TRBJ2-5, the complete variable domain reads GAGVSQSPRYKVTKRGQDVTLRCDPISSHATLYWYQQALGQGPEFLTYFNYEAQPDKSGLPSDRFSAERPEGSISTLTIQRTEQRDSAMYRCASSLGGGARETQYFGPGTRLLVL.

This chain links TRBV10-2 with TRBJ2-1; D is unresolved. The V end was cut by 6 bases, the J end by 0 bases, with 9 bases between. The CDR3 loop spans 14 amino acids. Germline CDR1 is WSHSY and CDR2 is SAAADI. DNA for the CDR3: TGCGCCAGCAGAAGCGTAAGCTCCTACAATGAGCAGTTCTTC. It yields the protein CASRSVSSYNEQFF.

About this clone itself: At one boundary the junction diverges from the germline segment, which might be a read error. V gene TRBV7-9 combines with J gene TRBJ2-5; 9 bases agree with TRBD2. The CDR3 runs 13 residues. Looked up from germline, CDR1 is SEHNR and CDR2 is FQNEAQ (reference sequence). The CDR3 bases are TGTGCCAGCAGCTCTAGCGGGGAAGAGGCCCAGTACTTC. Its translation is CASSSSGEEAQYF.

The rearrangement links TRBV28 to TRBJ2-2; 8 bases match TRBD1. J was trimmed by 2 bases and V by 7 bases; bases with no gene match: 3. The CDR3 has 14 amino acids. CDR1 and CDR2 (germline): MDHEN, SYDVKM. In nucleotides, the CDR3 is TGTGCCAGCATGACAGGGGTAAACACCGGGGAGCTGTTTTTT. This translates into CASMTGVNTGELFF.

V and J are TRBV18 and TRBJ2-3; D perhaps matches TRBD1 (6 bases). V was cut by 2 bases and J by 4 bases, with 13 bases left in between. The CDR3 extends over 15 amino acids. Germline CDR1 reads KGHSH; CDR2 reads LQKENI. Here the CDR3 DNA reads TGTGCCAGCTCACCAAATCAGGGGTCGGCAGATACGCAGTATTTT. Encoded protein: CASSPNQGSADTQYF. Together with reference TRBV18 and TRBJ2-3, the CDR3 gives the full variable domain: NAGVMQNPRHLVRRRGQEARLRCSPMKGHSHVYWYRQLPEEGLKFMVYLQKENIIDESGMPKERFSAEFPKEGPSILRIQQVVRGDSAAYFCASSPNQGSADTQYFGPGTRLTVL.

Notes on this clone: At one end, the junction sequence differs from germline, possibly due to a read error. DNA for the CDR3: TGCAGCGTGGATAGAGTCGAGACTCAGTACTTC. Protein product: CSVDRVETQYF. The chain employs TRBV29-1 and TRBJ2-5, with D uncertain. Germline CDR1 is SQVTM and CDR2 is ANQGSEA. This CDR3 spans 11 amino acids.

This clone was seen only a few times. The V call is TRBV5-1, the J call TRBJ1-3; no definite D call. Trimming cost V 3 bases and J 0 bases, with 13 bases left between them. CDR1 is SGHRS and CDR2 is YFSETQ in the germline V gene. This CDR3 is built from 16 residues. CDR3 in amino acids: CASSYGQQFSGNTIYF. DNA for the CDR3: TGCGCCAGCAGCTATGGGCAACAGTTCTCTGGAAACACCATATATTTT.

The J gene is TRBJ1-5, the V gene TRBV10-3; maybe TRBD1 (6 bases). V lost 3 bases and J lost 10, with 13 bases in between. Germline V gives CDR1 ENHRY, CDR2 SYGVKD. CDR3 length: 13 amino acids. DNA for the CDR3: TGTGCCATCAGTGAACGGGACAAGTTTCCCCAGCATTTT. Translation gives CAISERDKFPQHF.

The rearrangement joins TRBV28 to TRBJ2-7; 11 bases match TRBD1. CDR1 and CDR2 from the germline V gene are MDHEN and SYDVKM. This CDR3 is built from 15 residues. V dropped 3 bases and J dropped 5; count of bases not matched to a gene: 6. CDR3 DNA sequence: TGTGCCAGCAGTTTGGGGGACAGGGGGGGACACGAGCAGTACTTC. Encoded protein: CASSLGDRGGHEQYF.

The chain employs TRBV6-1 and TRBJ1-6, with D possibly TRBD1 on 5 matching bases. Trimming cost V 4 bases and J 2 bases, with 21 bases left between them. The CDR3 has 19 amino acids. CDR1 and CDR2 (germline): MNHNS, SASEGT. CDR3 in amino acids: CASSAEGSGSPAYNSPLHF. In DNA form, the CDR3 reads TGTGCCAGCAGTGCTGAGGGGAGCGGGTCGCCGGCCTATAATTCACCCCTCCACTTT.

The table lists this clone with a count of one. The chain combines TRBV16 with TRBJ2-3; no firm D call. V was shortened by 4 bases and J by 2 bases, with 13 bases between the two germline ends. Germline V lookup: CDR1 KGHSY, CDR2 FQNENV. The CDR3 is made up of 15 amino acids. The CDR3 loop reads CASSLHGSNTDTQYF. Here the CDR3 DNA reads TGTGCCAGCAGCCTTCACGGGTCGAACACAGATACGCAGTATTTT.

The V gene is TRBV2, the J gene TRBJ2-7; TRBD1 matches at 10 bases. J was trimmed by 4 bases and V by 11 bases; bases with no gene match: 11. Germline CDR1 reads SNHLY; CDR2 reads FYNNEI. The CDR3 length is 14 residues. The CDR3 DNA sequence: TGTGCCTCCCAGGGACAGGGGAGATCGTACGAGCAGTACTTC. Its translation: CASQGQGRSYEQYF.

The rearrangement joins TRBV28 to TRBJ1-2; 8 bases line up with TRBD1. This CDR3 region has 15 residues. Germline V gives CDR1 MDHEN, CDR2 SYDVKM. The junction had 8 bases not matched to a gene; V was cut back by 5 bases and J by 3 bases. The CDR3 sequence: CASSPGQGLYYGYTF. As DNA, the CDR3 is TGTGCCAGCAGTCCCGGACAGGGCCTATACTATGGCTACACCTTC.